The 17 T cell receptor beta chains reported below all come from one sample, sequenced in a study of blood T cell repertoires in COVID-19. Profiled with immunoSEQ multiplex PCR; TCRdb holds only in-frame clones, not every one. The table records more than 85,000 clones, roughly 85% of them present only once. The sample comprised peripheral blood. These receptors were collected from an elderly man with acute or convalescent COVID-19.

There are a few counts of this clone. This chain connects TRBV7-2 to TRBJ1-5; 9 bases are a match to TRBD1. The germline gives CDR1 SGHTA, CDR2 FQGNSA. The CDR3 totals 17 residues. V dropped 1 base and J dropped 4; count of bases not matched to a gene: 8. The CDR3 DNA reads TGTGCCAGCAGCTTAGGGACAGGGGTCAGAGCGAATCAGCCCCAGCATTTT. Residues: CASSLGTGVRANQPQHF. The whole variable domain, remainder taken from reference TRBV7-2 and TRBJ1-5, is GAGVSQSPSNKVTEKGKDVELRCDPISGHTALYWYRQSLGQGLEFLIYFQGNSAPDKSGLPSDRFSAERTGGSVSTLTIQRTQQEDSAVYLCASSLGTGVRANQPQHFGDGTRLSIL.

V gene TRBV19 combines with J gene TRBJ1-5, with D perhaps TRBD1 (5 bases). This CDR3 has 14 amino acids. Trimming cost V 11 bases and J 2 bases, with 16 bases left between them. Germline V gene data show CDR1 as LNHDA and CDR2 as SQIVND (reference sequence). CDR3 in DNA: TGTGCCGCACGGGGGGATCGAGGCAATCAGCCCCAGCATTTT. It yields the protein CAARGDRGNQPQHF.

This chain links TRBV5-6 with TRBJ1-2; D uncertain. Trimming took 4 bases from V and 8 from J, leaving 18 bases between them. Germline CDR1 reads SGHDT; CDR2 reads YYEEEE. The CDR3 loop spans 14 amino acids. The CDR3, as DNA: TGTGCCAGCAGCCCTAGGACCCAAAGCGGCGGCTACACCTTC. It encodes CASSPRTQSGGYTF.

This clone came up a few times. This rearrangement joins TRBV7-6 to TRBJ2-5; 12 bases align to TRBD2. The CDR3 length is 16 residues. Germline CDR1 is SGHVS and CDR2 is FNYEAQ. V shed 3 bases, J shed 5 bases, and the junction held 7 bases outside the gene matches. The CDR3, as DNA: TGTGCCAGCAGCTTCTCTAGCGGGAGGGTCGGGGAGACCCAGTACTTC. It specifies CASSFSSGRVGETQYF.

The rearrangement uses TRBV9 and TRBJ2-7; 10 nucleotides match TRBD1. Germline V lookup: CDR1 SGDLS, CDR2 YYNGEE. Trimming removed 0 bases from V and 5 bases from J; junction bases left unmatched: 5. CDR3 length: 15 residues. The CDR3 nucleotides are TGTGCCAGCAGCGTAGAGGGACAGGGGACCCACGAGCAGTACTTC. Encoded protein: CASSVEGQGTHEQYF.

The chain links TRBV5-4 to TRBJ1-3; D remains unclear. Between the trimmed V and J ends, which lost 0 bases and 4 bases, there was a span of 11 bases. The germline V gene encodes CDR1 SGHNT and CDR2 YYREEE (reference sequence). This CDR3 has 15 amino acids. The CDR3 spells CASSLAGVYGNTIYF. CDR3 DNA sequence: TGTGCCAGCAGCTTGGCCGGAGTTTACGGAAACACCATATATTTT.

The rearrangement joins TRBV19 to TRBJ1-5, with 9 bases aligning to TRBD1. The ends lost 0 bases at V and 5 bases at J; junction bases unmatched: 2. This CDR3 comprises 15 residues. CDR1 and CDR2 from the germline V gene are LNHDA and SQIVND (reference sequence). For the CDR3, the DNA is TGTGCCAGTAGTATAGAGGGGACAGGGTATCAGCCCCAGCATTTT. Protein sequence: CASSIEGTGYQPQHF.

The CDR3, as DNA: TGTGCCAGCAGCTTACCAGGAAACACTGAAGCTTTCTTT. It codes for CASSLPGNTEAFF. The chain couples TRBV7-9 to TRBJ1-1, with D unresolved. Germline lookup yields CDR1 SEHNR and CDR2 FQNEAQ (reference sequence). Trimming took off 2 bases at V and 2 bases at J, with 6 bases between the two ends. CDR3 size: 13 residues. Looking up the rest from reference TRBV7-9 and TRBJ1-1 gives the full variable domain: DTGVSQNPRHKITKRGQNVTFRCDPISEHNRLYWYRQTLGQGPEFLTYFQNEAQLEKSRLLSDRFSAERPKGSFSTLEIQRTEQGDSAMYLCASSLPGNTEAFFGQGTRLTVV.

CDR3 loop: CASSFQTGTGEEKLFF. As DNA, the CDR3 is TGTGCCAGCAGCTTTCAGACCGGGACAGGGGAGGAAAAACTGTTTTTT. The rearrangement uses TRBV5-6 and TRBJ1-4; 10 bases are shared with TRBD1. This CDR3 contains 16 residues. Trimming took 2 bases from V and 8 from J; bases not matched to a gene: 9. Germline CDR1 reads SGHDT; CDR2 reads YYEEEE.

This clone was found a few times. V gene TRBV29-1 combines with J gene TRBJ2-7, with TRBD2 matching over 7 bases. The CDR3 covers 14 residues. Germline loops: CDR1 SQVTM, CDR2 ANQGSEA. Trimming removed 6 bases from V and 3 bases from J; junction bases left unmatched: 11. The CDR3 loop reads CSVGEGGPGYEQYF. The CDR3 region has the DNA TGCAGCGTGGGGGAGGGAGGCCCAGGCTACGAGCAGTACTTC.

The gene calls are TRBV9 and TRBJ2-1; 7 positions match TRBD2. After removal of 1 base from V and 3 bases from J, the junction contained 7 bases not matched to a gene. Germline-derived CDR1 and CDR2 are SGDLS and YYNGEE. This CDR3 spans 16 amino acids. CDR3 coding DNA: TGTGCCAGCAGCGTACAAGCGGGACTCTTCTACAATGAGCAGTTCTTC. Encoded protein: CASSVQAGLFYNEQFF.

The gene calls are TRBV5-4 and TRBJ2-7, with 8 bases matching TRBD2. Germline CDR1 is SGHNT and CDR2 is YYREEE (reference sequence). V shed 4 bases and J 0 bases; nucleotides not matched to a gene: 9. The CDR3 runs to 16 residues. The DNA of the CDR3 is TGTGCCAGCAGCCTCGTAGCGGGGTCCGTCTCCTACGAGCAGTACTTC. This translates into CASSLVAGSVSYEQYF.

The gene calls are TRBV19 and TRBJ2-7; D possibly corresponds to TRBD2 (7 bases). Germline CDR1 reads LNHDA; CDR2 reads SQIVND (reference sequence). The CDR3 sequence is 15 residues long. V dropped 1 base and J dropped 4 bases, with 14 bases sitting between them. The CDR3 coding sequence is TGTGCCAGTAGTATAGCAAGCGGGACAAATTACGAGCAGTACTTC. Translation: CASSIASGTNYEQYF.

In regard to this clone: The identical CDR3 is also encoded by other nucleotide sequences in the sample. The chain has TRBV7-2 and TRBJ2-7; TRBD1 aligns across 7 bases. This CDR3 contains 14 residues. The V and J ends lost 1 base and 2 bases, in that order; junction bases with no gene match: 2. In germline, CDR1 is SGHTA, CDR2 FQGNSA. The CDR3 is CASSLGGTAYEQYF. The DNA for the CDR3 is TGTGCCAGCAGCTTAGGTGGGACAGCCTACGAGCAGTACTTC.

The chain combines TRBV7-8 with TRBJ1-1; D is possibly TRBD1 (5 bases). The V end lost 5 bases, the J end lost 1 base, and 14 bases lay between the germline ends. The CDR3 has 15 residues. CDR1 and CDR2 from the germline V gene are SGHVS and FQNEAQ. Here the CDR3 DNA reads TGTGCCAGCAGCCAAGGGGTAGGCAGGAACACTGAAGCTTTCTTT. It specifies CASSQGVGRNTEAFF.

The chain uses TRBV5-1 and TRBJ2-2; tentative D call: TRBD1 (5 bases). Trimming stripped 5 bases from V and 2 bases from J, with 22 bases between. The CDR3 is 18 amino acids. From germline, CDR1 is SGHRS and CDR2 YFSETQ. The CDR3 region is CASRFPQDTTRNTGELFF. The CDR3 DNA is TGCGCCAGCAGATTTCCCCAGGACACTACCCGAAACACCGGGGAGCTGTTTTTT.

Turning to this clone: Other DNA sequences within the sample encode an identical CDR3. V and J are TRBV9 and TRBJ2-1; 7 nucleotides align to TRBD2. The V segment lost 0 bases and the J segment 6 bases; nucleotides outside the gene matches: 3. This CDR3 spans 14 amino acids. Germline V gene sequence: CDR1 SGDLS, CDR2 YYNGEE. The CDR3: CASSVGGSGNEQFF. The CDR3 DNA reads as TGTGCCAGCAGCGTAGGCGGGAGCGGCAATGAGCAGTTCTTC.